This T cell receptor beta chain derives from a study of T cells in Graves' hyperthyroidism and ophthalmopathy. Regarding the study as a whole: Also found in blood were most expanded thyroid clonotypes above 0.001.

The table lists this clonotype with a few counts. Antigen specificity is unknown. Based on clinical symptoms, serum thyroxine and TRAb, thyroid ultrasound and orbital computed tomography, diagnoses were reached. Using around 10 ml of fresh peripheral blood, PBMCs were prepared. Trimming stripped 0 bases from V and 8 bases from J, with 6 bases between. CDR3 length: 13 amino acids. In germline, CDR1 is KGHDR, CDR2 SFDVKD. There were TCR beta CDR3 regions amplified from RNA transcripts. Primed by the HTBI set, a first-round RT-PCR was run on the TCR CDR3. Via MiXCR, TCRdb re-called the multiplex PCR reads, giving one row per CDR3 protein. The sample holds about 500,000 distinct CDR3 sequences, roughly 16% seen once.

The source material was blood. This receptor was obtained from a woman aged 30 to 39 with Graves' ophthalmopathy. The chain joins TRBV24-1 to TRBJ1-4, with D uncertain. The CDR3, as DNA: TGTGCCACCAGTGATTTGGTGGGAGAAAAACTGTTTTTT. Its protein is CATSDLVGEKLFF.